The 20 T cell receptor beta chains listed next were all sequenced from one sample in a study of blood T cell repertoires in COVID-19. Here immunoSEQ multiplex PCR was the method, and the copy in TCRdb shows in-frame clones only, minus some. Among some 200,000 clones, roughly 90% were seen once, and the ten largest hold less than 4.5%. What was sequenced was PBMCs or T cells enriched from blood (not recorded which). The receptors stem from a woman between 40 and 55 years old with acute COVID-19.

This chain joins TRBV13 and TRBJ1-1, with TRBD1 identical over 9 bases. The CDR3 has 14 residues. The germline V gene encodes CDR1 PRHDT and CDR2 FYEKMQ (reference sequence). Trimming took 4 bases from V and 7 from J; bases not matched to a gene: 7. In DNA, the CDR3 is TGTGCCAGCAGCTCCCGGGACAGGGTTTTTGAAGCTTTCTTT. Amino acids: CASSSRDRVFEAFF.

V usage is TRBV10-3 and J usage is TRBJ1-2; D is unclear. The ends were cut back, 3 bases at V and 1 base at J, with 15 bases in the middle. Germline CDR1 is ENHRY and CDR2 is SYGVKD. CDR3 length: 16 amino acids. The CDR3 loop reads CAISDIGRRFNYGYTF. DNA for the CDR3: TGTGCCATCAGTGATATTGGGAGACGCTTTAACTATGGCTACACCTTC.

In DNA form, the CDR3 reads TGTGCCAGCAGCTCAGGACAGGTTGGGACCGGGGAGCTGTTTTTT. Encoded protein: CASSSGQVGTGELFF. V gene TRBV5-5 combines with J gene TRBJ2-2, with 7 bases lining up with TRBD1. Germline V CDR1 and CDR2: SGHKS, YYEKEE (reference sequence). V was pared by 3 bases and J by 5 bases, with 7 bases of the junction left unmatched. The CDR3 consists of 15 residues.

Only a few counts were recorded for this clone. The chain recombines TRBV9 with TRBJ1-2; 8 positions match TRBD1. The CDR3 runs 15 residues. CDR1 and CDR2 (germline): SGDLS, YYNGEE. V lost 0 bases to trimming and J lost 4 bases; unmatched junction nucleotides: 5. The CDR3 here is CASSVETGGLYGYTF. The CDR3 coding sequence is TGTGCCAGCAGCGTAGAAACAGGGGGACTCTATGGCTACACCTTC.

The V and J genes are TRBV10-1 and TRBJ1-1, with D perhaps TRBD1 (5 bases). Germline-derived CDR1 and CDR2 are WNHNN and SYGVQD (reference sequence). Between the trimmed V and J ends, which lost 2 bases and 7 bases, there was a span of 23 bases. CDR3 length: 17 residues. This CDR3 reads CASSEIRGRQGRNEAFF. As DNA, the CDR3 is TGCGCCAGCAGTGAGATTAGGGGTCGGCAGGGCAGGAATGAAGCTTTCTTT.

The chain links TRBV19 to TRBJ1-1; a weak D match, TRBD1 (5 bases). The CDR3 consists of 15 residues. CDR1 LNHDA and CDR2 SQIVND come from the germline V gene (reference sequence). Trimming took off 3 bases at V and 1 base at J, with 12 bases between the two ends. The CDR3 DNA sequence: TGTGCCAGTAGTATCGGGGGGACGGCGAACACTGAAGCTTTCTTT. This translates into CASSIGGTANTEAFF.

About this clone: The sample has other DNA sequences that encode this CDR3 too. The CDR3 DNA reads TGTGCCAGCAGTTTAAGGGGGGGGGACAGGGGGAACACTGAAGCTTTCTTT. Protein sequence: CASSLRGGDRGNTEAFF. The chain is built from TRBV27 and TRBJ1-1; 10 bases match TRBD1. The CDR3 totals 17 residues. The V segment lost 2 bases and the J segment 1 base; nucleotides outside the gene matches: 7. Looked up from germline, CDR1 is MNHEY and CDR2 is SMNVEV (reference sequence).

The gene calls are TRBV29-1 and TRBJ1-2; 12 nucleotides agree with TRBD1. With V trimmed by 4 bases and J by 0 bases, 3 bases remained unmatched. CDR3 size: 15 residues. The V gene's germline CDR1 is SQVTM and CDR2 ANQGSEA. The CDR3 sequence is CSVAGTGGPNYGYTF. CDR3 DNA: TGCAGCGTTGCCGGGACAGGGGGCCCTAACTATGGCTACACCTTC.

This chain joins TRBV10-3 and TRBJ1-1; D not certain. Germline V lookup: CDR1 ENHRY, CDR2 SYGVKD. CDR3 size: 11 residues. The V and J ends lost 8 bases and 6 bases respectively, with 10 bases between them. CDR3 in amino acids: CAIQVGSEAFF. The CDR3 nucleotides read TGTGCCATCCAGGTCGGATCTGAAGCTTTCTTT.

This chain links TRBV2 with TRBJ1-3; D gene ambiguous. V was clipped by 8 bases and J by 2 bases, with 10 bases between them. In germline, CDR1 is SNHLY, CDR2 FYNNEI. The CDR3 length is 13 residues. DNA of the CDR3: TGTGCCAGCGAGGCGTCCCCTGGAAACACCATATATTTT. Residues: CASEASPGNTIYF.

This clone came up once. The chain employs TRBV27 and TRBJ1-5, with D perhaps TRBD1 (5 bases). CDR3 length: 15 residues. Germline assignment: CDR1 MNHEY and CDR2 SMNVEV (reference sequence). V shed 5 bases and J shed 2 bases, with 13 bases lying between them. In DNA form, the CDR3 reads TGTGCCAGCAGTCCCCGGGGGAGGGGCAATCAGCCCCAGCATTTT. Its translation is CASSPRGRGNQPQHF.

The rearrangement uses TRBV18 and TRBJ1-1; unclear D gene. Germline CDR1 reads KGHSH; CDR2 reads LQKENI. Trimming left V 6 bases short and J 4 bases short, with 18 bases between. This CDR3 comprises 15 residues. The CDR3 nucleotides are TGTGCCAGCTCCCCCCCTGAGGGAAGTACCACTGAAGCTTTCTTT. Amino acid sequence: CASSPPEGSTTEAFF.

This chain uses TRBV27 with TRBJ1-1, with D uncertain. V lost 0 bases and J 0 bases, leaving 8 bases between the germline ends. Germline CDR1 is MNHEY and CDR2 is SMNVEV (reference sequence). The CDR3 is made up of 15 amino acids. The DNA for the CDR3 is TGTGCCAGCAGTTTATCCCCCAACATGAACACTGAAGCTTTCTTT. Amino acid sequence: CASSLSPNMNTEAFF.

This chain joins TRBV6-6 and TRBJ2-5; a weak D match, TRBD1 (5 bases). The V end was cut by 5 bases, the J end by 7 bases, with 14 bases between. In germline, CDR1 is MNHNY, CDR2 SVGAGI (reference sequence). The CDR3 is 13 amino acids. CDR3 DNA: TGTGCCAGCAGTGGGGCCACAACGAGGACCCAGTACTTC. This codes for CASSGATTRTQYF.

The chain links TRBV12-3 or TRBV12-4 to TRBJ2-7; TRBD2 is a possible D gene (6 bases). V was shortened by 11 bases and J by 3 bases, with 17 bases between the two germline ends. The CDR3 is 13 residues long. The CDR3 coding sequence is TGTGCCTCCAGGGACTCTTCCTACTACGAGCAGTACTTC. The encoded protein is CASRDSSYYEQYF.

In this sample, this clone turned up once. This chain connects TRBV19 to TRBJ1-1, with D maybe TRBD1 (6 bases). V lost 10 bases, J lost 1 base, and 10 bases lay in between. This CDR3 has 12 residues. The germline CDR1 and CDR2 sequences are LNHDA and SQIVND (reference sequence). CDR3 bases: TGTGCCACCAAGGACAGGAACACTGAAGCTTTCTTT. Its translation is CATKDRNTEAFF.

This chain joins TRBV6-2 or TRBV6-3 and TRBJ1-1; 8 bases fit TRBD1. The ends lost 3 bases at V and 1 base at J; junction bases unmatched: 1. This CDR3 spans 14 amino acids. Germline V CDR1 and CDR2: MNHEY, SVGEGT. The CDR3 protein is CASSYTGGNTEAFF. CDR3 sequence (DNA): TGTGCCAGCAGTTATACAGGGGGGAACACTGAAGCTTTCTTT.

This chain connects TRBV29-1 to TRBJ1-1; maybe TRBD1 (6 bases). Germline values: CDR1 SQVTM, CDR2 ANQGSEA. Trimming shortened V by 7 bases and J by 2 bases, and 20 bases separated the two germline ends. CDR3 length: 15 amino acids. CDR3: CSASGGRGANTEAFF. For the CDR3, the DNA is TGCAGCGCCTCGGGGGGACGGGGGGCAAACACTGAAGCTTTCTTT. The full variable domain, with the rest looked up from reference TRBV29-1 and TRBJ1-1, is SAVISQKPSRDICQRGTSLTIQCQVDSQVTMMFWYRQQPGQSLTLIATANQGSEATYESGFVIDKFPISRPNLTFSTLTVSNMSPEDSSIYLCSASGGRGANTEAFFGQGTRLTVV.

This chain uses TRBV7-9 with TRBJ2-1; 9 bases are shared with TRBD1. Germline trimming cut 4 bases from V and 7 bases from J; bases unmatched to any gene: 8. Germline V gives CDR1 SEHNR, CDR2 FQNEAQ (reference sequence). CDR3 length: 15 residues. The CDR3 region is CASSSIHRGPNEQFF. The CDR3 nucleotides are TGTGCCAGCAGCTCGATACACAGGGGGCCGAATGAGCAGTTCTTC.

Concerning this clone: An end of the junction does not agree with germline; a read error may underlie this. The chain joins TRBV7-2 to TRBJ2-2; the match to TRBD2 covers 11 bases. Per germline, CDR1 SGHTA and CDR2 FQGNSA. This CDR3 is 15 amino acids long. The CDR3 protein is CASSLAGGPAGELFF. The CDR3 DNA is TGTGCCAGCAGTTTAGCGGGGGGGCCCGCCGGGGAGCTGTTTTTT.